The clone carrying this T cell receptor (beta chain) has ten or more counts. The sample originates from a study of Graves' ophthalmopathy and Graves' hyperthyroidism. This CDR3 spans 14 amino acids. Germline CDR1 SGHTA, CDR2 FQGNSA. The V gene end was trimmed by 1 base and the J gene end by 6 bases; junction bases not matched to a gene: 6. The sequenced template was RNA, covering the TCR beta CDR3 region. Following a first-round RT-PCR that used HTBI primers, a second-round multiplex PCR was carried out. TCRdb itself ran the multiplex PCR reads through MiXCR, one entry per CDR3 protein. The repertoire consists of just over 400,000 distinct CDR3 sequences, with around a fifth occurring once and the leading ten covering approximately 3.2%.

The V call is TRBV7-2, the J call TRBJ2-7; TRBD1 matches 7 bases. Sample: peripheral blood. This sequence originates from a woman between 18 and 29 years old with stable Graves' hyperthyroidism. The CDR3 reads CASSLERGRSEQYF. The CDR3 nucleotides are TGTGCCAGCAGCTTAGAAAGGGGGCGAAGCGAGCAGTACTTC.